The 4 T cell receptor beta chains below come from one sample, sequenced in a study of cytomegalovirus exposure and HLA in healthy donors. The primer mix had 60 Vbeta and 13 Jbeta primers. TCRdb's table, derived via immunoSEQ multiplex PCR, lists solely in-frame clones and lacks some. The table has roughly 200,000 clones, about 80% seen once. Sequences were obtained from PBMCs. The source is a man aged 30-40 years in good health and CMV-seronegative.

With regard to this clone: The sample contains more than one DNA sequence encoding this CDR3. This sequence joins TRBV7-9 and TRBJ1-6; D is undetermined. This CDR3 comprises 14 residues. Germline lookup yields CDR1 SEHNR and CDR2 FQNEAQ (reference sequence). The V and J ends lost 4 bases and 10 bases respectively, with 14 bases between them. In DNA, the CDR3 is TGTGCCAGCAGCTCGGAGGGATTGGGGTCACCCCTCCACTTT. This gives the protein CASSSEGLGSPLHF.

Only one count was recorded for this clone. The genes are TRBV2 and TRBJ2-7, with 10 positions matching TRBD1. The CDR3 has 14 amino acids. Germline CDR1 is SNHLY and CDR2 is FYNNEI. Trimming at V came to 6 bases and at J to 2 bases, leaving 4 bases not matched to a gene. Here the CDR3 reads CASRDRGLAYEQYF. CDR3 bases: TGTGCCAGCAGAGACAGGGGGCTGGCCTACGAGCAGTACTTC. Based on the CDR3 plus reference TRBV2 and TRBJ2-7, the full variable domain is EPEVTQTPSHQVTQMGQEVILRCVPISNHLYFYWYRQILGQKVEFLVSFYNNEISEKSEIFDDQFSVERPDGSNFTLKIRSTKLEDSAMYFCASRDRGLAYEQYFGPGTRLTVT.

CDR3 DNA: TGCGCCAGCAGCCAGACAGGCTCCGGGGAGCTGTTTTTT. This gives the protein CASSQTGSGELFF. The chain uses TRBV4-1 and TRBJ2-2, with D possibly TRBD1 on 6 matching bases. There are 13 residues in the CDR3. Germline V gene sequence: CDR1 MGHRA, CDR2 YSYEKL. Between the trimmed V and J ends, which lost 3 bases and 6 bases, there was a span of 8 bases.

This clone was observed a handful of times. The rearrangement links TRBV19 to TRBJ1-2; no clear D. Germline V gives CDR1 LNHDA, CDR2 SQIVND (reference sequence). CDR3 size: 15 residues. With 5 bases removed from V and 5 bases from J, the gap between germline ends came to 18 bases. Written as DNA, the CDR3 is TGTGCCAGTAGTTTGCTCGGCGGTCTTGGATATGGCTACACCTTC. Its protein product is CASSLLGGLGYGYTF.